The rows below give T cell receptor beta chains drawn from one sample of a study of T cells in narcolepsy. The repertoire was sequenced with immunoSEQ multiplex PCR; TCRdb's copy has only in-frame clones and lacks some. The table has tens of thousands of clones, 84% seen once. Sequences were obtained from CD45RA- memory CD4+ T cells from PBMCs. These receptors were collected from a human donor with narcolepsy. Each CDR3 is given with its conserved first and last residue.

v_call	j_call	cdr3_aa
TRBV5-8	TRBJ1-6	CASSEIRGIVNSPLHF
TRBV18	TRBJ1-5	CASSRATGSDIEPQHF
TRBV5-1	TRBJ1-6	CASTTSRNNSPLHF
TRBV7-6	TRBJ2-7	CASSLDHEQYF
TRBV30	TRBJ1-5	CAWQYRGTGNQPQHF
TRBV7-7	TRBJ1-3	CASSPLQGVLSGNTIYF
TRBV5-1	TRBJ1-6	CASRGTGASPLHF
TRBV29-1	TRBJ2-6	CSVPTGTSSGANVLTF
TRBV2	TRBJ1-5	CASSRGRDQPQHF
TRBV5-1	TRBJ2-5	CASSLENRLQETQYF
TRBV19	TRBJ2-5	CASADRVKTQYF
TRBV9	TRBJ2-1	CASSEQAGYYNEQFF
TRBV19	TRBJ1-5	CATSSTGSRQPQHF
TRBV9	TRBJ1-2	CASSVEGVDYGYTF
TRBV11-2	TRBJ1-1	CASSQRRGQTILNTEAFF
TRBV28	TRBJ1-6	CASSVEVRLGPLHF
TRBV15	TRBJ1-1	CATSRDGVGTEAFF
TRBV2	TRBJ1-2	CASSEAQQSYGYTF
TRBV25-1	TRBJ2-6	CASSDLQSYSGANVLTF
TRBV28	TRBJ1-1	CASAKQGSIPMNTEAFF
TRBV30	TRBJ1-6	CAQRGQGFSPLHF
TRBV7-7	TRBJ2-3	CASSLSGTDTQYF
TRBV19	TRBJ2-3	CASSIPQGGTDTQYF
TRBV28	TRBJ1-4	CASSSPGTPNEKLFF
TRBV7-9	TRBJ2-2	CASSRGQYPGELFF
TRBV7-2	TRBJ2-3	CASSLESSGNSDTQYF
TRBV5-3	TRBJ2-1	CARSRTSGGWGEQFF
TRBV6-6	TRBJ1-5	CASSSGQGMSNQPQHF
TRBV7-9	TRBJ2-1	CASSRGGPSSYNEQFF
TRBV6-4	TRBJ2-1	CASSDSSGGANEQFF
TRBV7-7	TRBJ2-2	CASSFSSLTGELFF
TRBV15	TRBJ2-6	CATSRGGNGANVLTF
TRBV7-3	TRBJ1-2	CASSLPPGHPGMSYTF
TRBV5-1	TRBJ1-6	CASSQGQGSSPLHF
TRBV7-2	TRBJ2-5	CASSPTGGEETQYF
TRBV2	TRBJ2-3	CASSTGQGTDTQYF
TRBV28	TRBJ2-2	CASSLTGPGELFF
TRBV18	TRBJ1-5	CASSPSTVNSNQPQHF
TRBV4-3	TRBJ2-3	CASSQGGGRADTQYF
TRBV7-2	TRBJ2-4	CASSQDRGFKNIQYF
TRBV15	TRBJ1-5	CATSRGGGSQPQHF
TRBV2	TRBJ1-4	CASSENAGKLFF
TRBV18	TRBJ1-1	CASSPLGTGPTEAFF
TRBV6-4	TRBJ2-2	CASKALAGSYTGELFF
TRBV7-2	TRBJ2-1	CASSLVRTSGNEQFF
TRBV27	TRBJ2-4	CASSPLSGGKNIQYF
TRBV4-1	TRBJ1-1	CASSGRTLGTEAFF
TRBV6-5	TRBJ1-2	CASSYDDRGIWGYTF
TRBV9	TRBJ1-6	CASSVAGTESSYNSPLHF
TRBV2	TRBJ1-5	CASSEWDREKQPQHF
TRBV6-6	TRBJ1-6	CASRYRGHDSPLHF
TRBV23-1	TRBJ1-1	CASTTQGFRNTEAFF